The rows below give T cell receptor beta chains drawn from one sample of a study of blood T cell repertoires in COVID-19. Only in-frame clones appear in the TCRdb table, and some are missing; sequencing was by immunoSEQ multiplex PCR. The sample has about 59,000 clones; over 75% are singletons. Specimen: peripheral blood. All receptors derive from a human donor in a cohort sampled during active COVID-19. CDR3s include the opening cysteine and the closing phenylalanine or tryptophan. Each record gives: V gene, J gene, CDR3 protein.

>TRBV14|TRBJ2-7
CASSSSGREIYEQYF
>TRBV3-1/TRBV3-2|TRBJ1-1
CASSYGTGALNTEAFF
>TRBV4-2|TRBJ1-2
CASSQDGGTYGYTF
>TRBV3-1/TRBV3-2|TRBJ2-5
CASSQDHSKETQYF
>TRBV7-9|TRBJ2-1
CASSSGTSDYNEQFF
>TRBV7-7|TRBJ2-3
CASSTGQATDTQYF
>TRBV12-2|TRBJ2-1
CASRFLFF
>TRBV6-5|TRBJ2-5
CASTIRQGQETQYF
>TRBV7-2|TRBJ1-5
CASSLGWTGNQPQHF
>TRBV19|TRBJ2-1
CASSDKGDGYNEQFF
>TRBV19|TRBJ2-5
CASSTGLAGATGETQYF
>TRBV5-1|TRBJ1-1
CASSSLGRGTEAFF
>TRBV28|TRBJ1-2
CASTLATGWGYTF